This T cell receptor beta chain appears in the sequencing data of a study of cytomegalovirus exposure and HLA in healthy donors. CDR1 is SGHRS, CDR2 YFSETQ, per germline. The CDR3 sequence is 15 residues long. V shed 4 bases, J shed 6 bases, and the junction held 12 bases outside the gene matches. Points on this clone: Its cognate antigen is unknown.

Study conclusions and caveats: For most TCR beta V segments, an earlier analysis put the productive rate at about 90% or about 30% of the time. Among donors in an Asian-associated ancestry cluster, a later analysis reportedly found fewer N-insertions than the approximately 700-donor mean.

PCR was performed using 60 Vbeta and 13 Jbeta primers. Authors' analysis steps: Among the unique TCR beta chains that a later analysis counted, around 72 million in all, about 12 million were shared. Data came from immunoSEQ multiplex PCR; TCRdb stores just in-frame clones and leaves some out. For V, J and clone size, that table is used; D and trimming come from the DNA. The sample carries roughly 230,000 clones, about nine tenths recorded once. Each donor was nominally healthy when sampled (though unrecorded immune exposures were likely). The source material was PBMCs. This TCR derives from a girl aged 2-10 years in good health and CMV-seronegative. This chain links TRBV5-1 with TRBJ1-2; 7 bases agree with TRBD1. The CDR3 nucleotides are TGCGCCAGCAGCCTGCCCCAGGGGGATACGAATGGCTACACCTTC. Encoded protein: CASSLPQGDTNGYTF.